Below are 14 T cell receptor beta chains sequenced from a single sample in a study of CD8+ T cells in alopecia areata. Extracted RNA was reverse transcribed, and the resulting cDNA served as sequencing template. Produced via immunoSEQ multiplex PCR; TCRdb's table is partial and in-frame only. Here the sample spans about 180,000 clones, 59% being singletons. The starting material was CD4+ T cells sorted from blood, obtained at week 0. The receptors shown here come from a human donor with alopecia areata.

The CDR3 bases are TGCAGTGCTGGTCAACAAGAGACCCAGTACTTC. Translation: CSAGQQETQYF. V gene TRBV20-1 combines with J gene TRBJ2-5; D unclear. V lost 5 bases, J lost 2 bases, and 6 bases lay in between. This CDR3 is built from 11 residues. CDR1 is DFQATT and CDR2 is SNEGSKA in the germline V gene (reference sequence).

This rearrangement joins TRBV7-8 to TRBJ1-2, with 8 bases fitting TRBD1. Germline CDR1 is SGHVS and CDR2 is FQNEAQ. CDR3 length: 13 residues. After removal of 3 bases from V and 10 bases from J, the junction contained 7 bases not matched to a gene. CDR3 loop: CASSFGQGVDYTF. The DNA for the CDR3 is TGTGCCAGCAGCTTTGGACAGGGTGTTGACTACACCTTC.

In this sample, this clone turned up a few times. CDR3 nucleotide sequence: TGTGCCAGCAGTTGGGGACAGGGGCTCAATCAGCCCCAGCATTTT. This encodes CASSWGQGLNQPQHF. The chain uses TRBV28 and TRBJ1-5; 10 bases are shared with TRBD1. The trim removed 4 bases at V and 3 bases at J, leaving 3 bases unmatched. The CDR3 is 15 residues long. The germline CDR1 and CDR2 sequences are MDHEN and SYDVKM.

This sequence joins TRBV1 and TRBJ1-3. TRBV1 has pseudogene status. The CDR3 has 14 amino acids. This CDR3 reads CTSSQLWGGNTIYF. The CDR3 nucleotides read TGCACCAGCAGCCAATTATGGGGGGGAAACACCATATATTTT.

The CDR3 DNA sequence: TGTGCCTGGACTGGGACGGTGGAGCTCTATGGCTACACCTTC. It yields the protein CAWTGTVELYGYTF. The V gene is TRBV30, the J gene TRBJ1-2, with D possibly TRBD1 on 5 matching bases. The CDR3 length is 14 residues. Germline V gene data show CDR1 as GTSNPN and CDR2 as SVGIG (reference sequence). V gave up 4 bases and J gave up 4 bases, with 16 bases separating them.

The chain has TRBV11-3 and TRBJ2-3, with TRBD1 as a possible D gene (5 bases). Trimming took 1 base from V and 6 from J, leaving 11 bases between them. This CDR3 has 14 residues. The germline V gene has CDR1 SGHNT and CDR2 YENEEA. The CDR3 sequence: CASSLGQGRDTQYF. The DNA of the CDR3 is TGTGCCAGCAGCTTAGGGCAGGGCAGGGATACGCAGTATTTT.

The gene calls are TRBV6-5 and TRBJ1-4; tentatively, D is TRBD1 (6 bases). The CDR3 sequence is 14 residues long. Per the germline V gene, CDR1 is MNHEY and CDR2 is SVGAGI. V was clipped by 5 bases and J by 4 bases, with 11 bases between them. CDR3 protein: CASSPQGYNEKLFF. The CDR3 DNA sequence: TGTGCCAGCAGTCCACAGGGTTATAATGAAAAACTGTTTTTT.

The CDR3, as DNA: TGTGCCAGCAGCCCAAGGGGAAGGCCGGACACTGAAGCTTTCTTT. This sequence encodes CASSPRGRPDTEAFF. The chain uses TRBV7-9 and TRBJ1-1; tentative D call: TRBD1 (5 bases). The CDR3 consists of 15 residues. Germline CDR1 SEHNR, CDR2 FQNEAQ (reference sequence). The V gene lost 5 bases and the J gene lost 3 bases, with 16 bases spanning the gap.

V is TRBV25-1 and J is TRBJ1-6, with D unresolved. Germline V gene sequence: CDR1 MGHDK, CDR2 SYGVNS. The germline V and J ends were trimmed by 4 bases and 5 bases, with 6 bases remaining between them. This CDR3 has 13 amino acids. CDR3 bases: TGTGCCAGCAGTGGACCTAATAATTCACCCCTCCACTTT. Residues: CASSGPNNSPLHF.

J is TRBJ2-5 and V is TRBV4-2; the match to TRBD2 covers 8 bases. There are 12 residues in the CDR3. Germline CDR1 reads LGHNA; CDR2 reads YNFKEQ. J gave up 14 bases and V 2 bases, and 7 bases lay outside the gene matches. CDR3 protein: CASSQPGLEPYF. CDR3 sequence (DNA): TGTGCCAGCAGCCAACCGGGACTAGAGCCTTACTTC.

The genes are TRBV2 and TRBJ2-5; D unclear. V was shortened by 6 bases and J by 3 bases, with 8 bases between the two germline ends. Germline CDR1 reads SNHLY; CDR2 reads FYNNEI. There are 12 residues in the CDR3. CDR3 DNA sequence: TGTGCCAGCAGGAGAGCTGAAGAGACCCAGTACTTC. Its translation is CASRRAEETQYF.

In this sample, this clone turned up a few times. The chain couples TRBV29-1 to TRBJ2-3, with D perhaps TRBD1 (6 bases). The CDR3 is 12 residues long. The germline CDR1 and CDR2 sequences are SQVTM and ANQGSEA. Trimming removed 7 bases at V and 9 bases at J, with 17 bases between. Written as DNA, the CDR3 is TGCAGCGGGATGCGGAGTACAGGGACGCAGTATTTT. Amino acid sequence: CSGMRSTGTQYF.

This clone was seen a single time. The gene calls are TRBV9 and TRBJ1-4; possibly TRBD1 for D (5 bases). The CDR3 sequence is 15 residues long. V gave up 2 bases and J gave up 5 bases, with 13 bases separating them. Per germline, CDR1 SGDLS and CDR2 YYNGEE. The CDR3 DNA reads TGTGCCAGCAGCGTTGACAGTTTTTCAAATGAAAAACTGTTTTTT. Protein: CASSVDSFSNEKLFF.

The rearrangement joins TRBV2 to TRBJ2-3, with TRBD1 matching over 7 bases. The germline gives CDR1 SNHLY, CDR2 FYNNEI. V shed 2 bases, J shed 7 bases, and the junction held 6 bases outside the gene matches. The CDR3 is made up of 14 amino acids. In DNA form, the CDR3 reads TGTGCCAGCAGTGAACACAGGGGAGATTATACGCAGTATTTT. As protein: CASSEHRGDYTQYF.